This passage covers 6 T cell receptor beta chains from one sample sequenced in a study of spatial heterogeneity in lung cancer. From the 5' RACE reads, TCRdb called clonotypes with MiXCR, one entry per CDR3 protein. The data contain 5,000 to 6,500 distinct CDR3 sequences, over 4% of them singletons. Study results and limitations: How many expanded intratumoral alpha and beta TCRs were present tracked the tumor mutation count, which was a count of nonsynonymous mutations.

As for time point: sample taken at primary tumor resection. Their antigens are not known. Material: lung tumor tissue, obtained at surgery. Source of these receptors: a male donor with early-stage non-small cell lung cancer.

The chain combines TRBV19 with TRBJ2-2; TRBD1 matches at 9 bases. Germline-derived CDR1 and CDR2 are LNHDA and SQIVND (reference sequence). The CDR3 totals 14 residues. The V segment lost 7 bases and the J segment 4 bases; nucleotides outside the gene matches: 4. This CDR3 reads CASIGTGITGELFF. The CDR3 region has the DNA TGTGCCAGTATTGGGACAGGGATCACCGGGGAGCTGTTTTTT.

This clonotype was counted ten times or more. The CDR3 protein is CATSRDRVPLETQYF. The CDR3 DNA reads as TGTGCCACCAGCAGAGATCGTGTTCCCCTGGAGACCCAGTACTTC. This sequence joins TRBV15 and TRBJ2-5; no definite D call. Trimming stripped 0 bases from V and 5 bases from J, with 13 bases between. Germline lookup yields CDR1 LNHNV and CDR2 YYDKDF (reference sequence). The CDR3 has 15 amino acids.

By sample fraction, this clonotype is medium-sized. The chain joins TRBV4-3 to TRBJ1-1, with 11 bases identical to TRBD1. V trimming: 0 bases; J trimming: 4 bases; junction bases outside the gene matches: 7. CDR1 LGHNA and CDR2 YSLEER come from the germline V gene. The CDR3 is 17 amino acids. DNA of the CDR3: TGCGCCAGCAGCCAAGAAGTGGCCGGGACAGGGGGCACTGAAGCTTTCTTT. Its translation is CASSQEVAGTGGTEAFF.

In this sample, this clonotype turned up many times. The V and J genes are TRBV5-5 and TRBJ1-3, with a weak D call TRBD1 (5 bases). Germline lookup yields CDR1 SGHKS and CDR2 YYEKEE (reference sequence). With 2 bases removed from V and 4 bases from J, the gap between germline ends came to 13 bases. The CDR3 length is 15 residues. The CDR3 loop is CASSFPGTRGNTIYF. CDR3 DNA sequence: TGTGCCAGCAGCTTTCCCGGGACGCGAGGAAACACCATATATTTT.

This clonotype has ten or more counts. The genes are TRBV5-1 and TRBJ1-2, with D possibly TRBD1 on 5 matching bases. V was pared by 5 bases and J by 2 bases, with 7 bases between. This CDR3 is 12 amino acids long. Germline loops: CDR1 SGHRS, CDR2 YFSETQ. The CDR3, as DNA: TGCGCCAGCAGGGACAACAACTATGGCTACACCTTC. Amino acid sequence: CASRDNNYGYTF.

This clonotype was recorded many times. This chain connects TRBV7-9 to TRBJ2-7; no definite D call. CDR1 and CDR2 (germline): SEHNR, FQNEAQ (reference sequence). V shed 2 bases and J shed 4 bases, with 12 bases lying between them. This CDR3 spans 14 amino acids. The CDR3 protein is CASSLPVAPYEQYF. The CDR3 coding sequence is TGTGCCAGCAGCTTACCGGTCGCCCCTTACGAGCAGTACTTC.